This T cell receptor beta chain was observed in a study of blood T cell repertoires in COVID-19. The protocol was immunoSEQ multiplex PCR, while the TCRdb copy is restricted to in-frame clones and leaves out a portion. The table includes roughly 250,000 clones, roughly 80% detected once. The clonotype comes from a woman aged 70-85 years with acute or convalescent COVID-19. Specimen: peripheral blood.

CDR3 protein: CAIRGQGGEKLFF. CDR3 DNA sequence: TGTGCCATCAGGGGACAGGGAGGTGAAAAACTGTTTTTT. The chain joins TRBV10-3 to TRBJ1-4; 9 bases align to TRBD1. The CDR3 runs 13 residues. The germline V gene encodes CDR1 ENHRY and CDR2 SYGVKD. V lost 6 bases to trimming and J lost 7 bases; unmatched junction nucleotides: 3.